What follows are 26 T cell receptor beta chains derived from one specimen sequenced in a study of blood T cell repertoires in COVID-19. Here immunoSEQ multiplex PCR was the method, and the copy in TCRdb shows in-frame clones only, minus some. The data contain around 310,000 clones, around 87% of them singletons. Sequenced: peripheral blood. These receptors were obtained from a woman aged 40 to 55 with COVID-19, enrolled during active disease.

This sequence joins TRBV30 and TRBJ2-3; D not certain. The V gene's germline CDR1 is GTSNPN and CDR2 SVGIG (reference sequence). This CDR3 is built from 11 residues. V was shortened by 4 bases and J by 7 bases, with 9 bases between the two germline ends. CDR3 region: CAWIVGYTQYF. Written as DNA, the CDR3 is TGTGCCTGGATAGTGGGCTATACGCAGTATTTT.

CDR3 sequence (DNA): TGTGCCAGCAGCTTGGTGGAGGGTTTGGGCTACACCTTC. Protein sequence: CASSLVEGLGYTF. This chain connects TRBV5-4 to TRBJ1-2, with D hard to call. The germline V and J ends were trimmed by 0 bases and 8 bases, with 11 bases remaining between them. This CDR3 spans 13 amino acids. Looked up from germline, CDR1 is SGHNT and CDR2 is YYREEE (reference sequence).

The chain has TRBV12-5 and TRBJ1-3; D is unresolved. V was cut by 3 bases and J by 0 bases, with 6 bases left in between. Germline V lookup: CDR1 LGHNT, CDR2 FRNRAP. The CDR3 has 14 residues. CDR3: CASGFRSSGNTIYF. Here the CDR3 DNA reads TGTGCTAGTGGTTTTCGTAGCTCTGGAAACACCATATATTTT.

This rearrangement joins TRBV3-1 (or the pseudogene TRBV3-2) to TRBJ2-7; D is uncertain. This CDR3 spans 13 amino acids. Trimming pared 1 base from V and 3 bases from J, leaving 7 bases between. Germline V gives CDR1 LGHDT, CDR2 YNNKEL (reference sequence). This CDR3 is CASSQASNYEQYF. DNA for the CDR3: TGTGCCAGCAGCCAAGCCAGTAACTACGAGCAGTACTTC.

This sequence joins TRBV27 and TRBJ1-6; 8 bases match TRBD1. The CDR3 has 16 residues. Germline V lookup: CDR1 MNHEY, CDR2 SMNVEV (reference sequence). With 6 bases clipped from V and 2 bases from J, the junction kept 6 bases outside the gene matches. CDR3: CASSPMGQAYNSPLHF. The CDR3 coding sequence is TGTGCCAGCAGCCCGATGGGACAGGCCTATAATTCACCCCTCCACTTT.

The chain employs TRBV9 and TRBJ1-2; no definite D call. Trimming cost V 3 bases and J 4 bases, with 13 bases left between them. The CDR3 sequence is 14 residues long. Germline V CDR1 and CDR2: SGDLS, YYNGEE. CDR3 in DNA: TGTGCCAGCAGCGCCCGGGTGAACCGCTATGGCTACACCTTC. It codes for CASSARVNRYGYTF.

CDR3 coding DNA: TGTGCCAGCAGTGGACAGGAGTCCTACGAGCAGTACTTC. Encoded protein: CASSGQESYEQYF. The V and J genes are TRBV28 and TRBJ2-7; 7 bases map to TRBD1. Germline V lookup: CDR1 MDHEN, CDR2 SYDVKM. The trim removed 5 bases at V and 1 base at J, leaving 2 bases unmatched. The CDR3 extends over 13 amino acids.

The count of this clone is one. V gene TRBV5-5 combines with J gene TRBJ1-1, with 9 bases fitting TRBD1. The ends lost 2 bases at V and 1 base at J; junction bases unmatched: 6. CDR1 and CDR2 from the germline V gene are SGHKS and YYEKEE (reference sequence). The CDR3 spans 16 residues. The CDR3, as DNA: TGTGCCAGCAGCTTAAGGGGGACAGGGAGGAACACTGAAGCTTTCTTT. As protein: CASSLRGTGRNTEAFF. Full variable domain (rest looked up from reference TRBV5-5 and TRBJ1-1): DAGVTQSPTHLIKTRGQQVTLRCSPISGHKSVSWYQQVLGQGPQFIFQYYEKEERGRGNFPDRFSARQFPNYSSELNVNALLLGDSALYLCASSLRGTGRNTEAFFGQGTRLTVV.

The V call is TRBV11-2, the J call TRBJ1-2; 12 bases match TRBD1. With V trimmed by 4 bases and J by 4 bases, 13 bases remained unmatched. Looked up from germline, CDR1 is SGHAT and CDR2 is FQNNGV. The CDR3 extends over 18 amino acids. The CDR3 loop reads CASSSGTGGAGGPYGYTF. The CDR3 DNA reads TGTGCCAGCAGCTCCGGGACAGGGGGCGCGGGTGGCCCCTATGGCTACACCTTC. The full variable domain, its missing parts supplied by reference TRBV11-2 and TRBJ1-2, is EAGVAQSPRYKIIEKRQSVAFWCNPISGHATLYWYQQILGQGPKLLIQFQNNGVVDDSQLPKDRFSAERLKGVDSTLKIQPAKLEDSAVYLCASSSGTGGAGGPYGYTFGSGTRLTVV.

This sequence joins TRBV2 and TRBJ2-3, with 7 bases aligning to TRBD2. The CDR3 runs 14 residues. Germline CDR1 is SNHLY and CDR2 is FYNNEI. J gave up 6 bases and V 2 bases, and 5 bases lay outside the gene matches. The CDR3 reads CASSEREGRDTQYF. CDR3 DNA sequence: TGTGCCAGCAGTGAAAGGGAGGGGAGGGATACGCAGTATTTT.

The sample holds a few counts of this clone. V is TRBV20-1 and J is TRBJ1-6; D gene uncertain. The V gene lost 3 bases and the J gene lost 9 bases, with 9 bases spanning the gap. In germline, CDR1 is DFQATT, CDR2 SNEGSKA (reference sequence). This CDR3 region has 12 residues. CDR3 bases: TGCAGTGCTAGTGAAAACTCTTCACCCCTCCACTTT. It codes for CSASENSSPLHF.

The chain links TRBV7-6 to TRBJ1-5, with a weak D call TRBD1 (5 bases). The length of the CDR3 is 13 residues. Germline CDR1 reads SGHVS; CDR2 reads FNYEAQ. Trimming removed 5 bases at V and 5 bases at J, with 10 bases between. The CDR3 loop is CASSPGRDQPQHF. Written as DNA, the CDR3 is TGTGCCAGCAGCCCCGGCAGGGATCAGCCCCAGCATTTT.

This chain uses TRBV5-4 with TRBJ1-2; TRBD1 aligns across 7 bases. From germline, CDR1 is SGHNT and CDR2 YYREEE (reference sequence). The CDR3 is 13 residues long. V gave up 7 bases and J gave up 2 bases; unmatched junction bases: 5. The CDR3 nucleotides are TGTGCCAGCGCGGCAGGGGGAAACTATGGCTACACCTTC. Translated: CASAAGGNYGYTF.

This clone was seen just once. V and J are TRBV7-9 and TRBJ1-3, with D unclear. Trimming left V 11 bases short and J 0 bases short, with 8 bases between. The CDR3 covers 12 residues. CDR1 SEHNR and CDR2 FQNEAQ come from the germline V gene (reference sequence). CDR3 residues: CASGASGNTIYF. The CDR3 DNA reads TGTGCCTCGGGAGCCTCTGGAAACACCATATATTTT.

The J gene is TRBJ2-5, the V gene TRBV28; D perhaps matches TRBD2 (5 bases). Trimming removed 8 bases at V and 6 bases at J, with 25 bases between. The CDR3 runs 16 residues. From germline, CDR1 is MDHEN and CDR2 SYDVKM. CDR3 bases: TGTGCCAGCCGGGCGGCTAGGACTTTGGAAAGGAAGACCCAGTACTTC. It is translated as CASRAARTLERKTQYF.

CDR3 in amino acids: CASSYISQAGGYTF. The CDR3, as DNA: TGTGCCAGCAGTTACATCAGCCAAGCAGGTGGCTACACCTTC. This rearrangement joins TRBV6-5 to TRBJ1-2; D is unresolved. Germline values: CDR1 MNHEY, CDR2 SVGAGI. CDR3 length: 14 amino acids. V was clipped by 2 bases and J by 7 bases, with 14 bases between them.

The CDR3 sequence is CSPGQGDEQFF. The DNA of the CDR3 is TGCAGCCCGGGACAGGGGGATGAGCAGTTCTTC. The chain is built from TRBV20-1 and TRBJ2-1; 11 bases align to TRBD1. The germline CDR1 and CDR2 sequences are DFQATT and SNEGSKA (reference sequence). The CDR3 totals 11 residues.

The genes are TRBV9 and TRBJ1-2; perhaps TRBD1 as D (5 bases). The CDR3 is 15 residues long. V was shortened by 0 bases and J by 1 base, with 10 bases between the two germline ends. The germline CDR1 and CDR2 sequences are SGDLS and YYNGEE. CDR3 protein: CASSVGGLFNYGYTF. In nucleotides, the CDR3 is TGTGCCAGCAGCGTAGGGGGACTTTTTAACTATGGCTACACCTTC.

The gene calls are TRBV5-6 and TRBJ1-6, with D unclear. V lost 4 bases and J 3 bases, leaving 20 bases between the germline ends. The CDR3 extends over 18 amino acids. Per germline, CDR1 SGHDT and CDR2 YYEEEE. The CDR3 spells CASSPIFMAFDYNSPLHF. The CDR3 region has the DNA TGTGCCAGCAGCCCCATATTTATGGCTTTTGACTATAATTCACCCCTCCACTTT.

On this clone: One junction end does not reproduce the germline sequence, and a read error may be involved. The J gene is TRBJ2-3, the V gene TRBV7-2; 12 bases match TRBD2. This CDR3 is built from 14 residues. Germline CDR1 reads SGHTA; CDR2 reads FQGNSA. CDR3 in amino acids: CASSSLLLAGGTRF. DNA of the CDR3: TGTGCCAGCAGCTCCCTCCTCCTAGCGGGAGGGACCAGATTT.

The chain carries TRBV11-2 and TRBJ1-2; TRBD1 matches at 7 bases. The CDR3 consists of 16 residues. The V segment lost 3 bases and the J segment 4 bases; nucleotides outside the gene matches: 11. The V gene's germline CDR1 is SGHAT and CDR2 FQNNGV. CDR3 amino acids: CASSFYGGQPPYGYTF. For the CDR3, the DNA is TGTGCCAGCAGCTTCTACGGGGGACAGCCCCCCTATGGCTACACCTTC.

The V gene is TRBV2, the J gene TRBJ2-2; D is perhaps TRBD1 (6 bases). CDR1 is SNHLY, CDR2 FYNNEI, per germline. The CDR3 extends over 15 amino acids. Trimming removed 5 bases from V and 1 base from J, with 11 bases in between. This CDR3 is CASSLLTGNTGELFF. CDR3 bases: TGTGCCAGCAGTCTTTTGACAGGGAACACCGGGGAGCTGTTTTTT.

The CDR3 sequence is CASSLTGGQETQYF. DNA of the CDR3: TGTGCCAGCAGCTTAACGGGGGGACAAGAGACCCAGTACTTC. This sequence joins TRBV7-3 and TRBJ2-5; TRBD2 might be the D (6 bases). Trimming took off 0 bases at V and 2 bases at J, with 7 bases between the two ends. Per the germline V gene, CDR1 is SGHTA and CDR2 is FQGTGA. The CDR3 is 14 amino acids.

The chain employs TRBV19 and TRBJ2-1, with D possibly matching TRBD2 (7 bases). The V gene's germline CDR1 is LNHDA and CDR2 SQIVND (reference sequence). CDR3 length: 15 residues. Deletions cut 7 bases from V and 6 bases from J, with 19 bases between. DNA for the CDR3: TGTGCCAGTATAACGCGGGGGCCGTGGGTCAATGAGCAGTTCTTC. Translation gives CASITRGPWVNEQFF.

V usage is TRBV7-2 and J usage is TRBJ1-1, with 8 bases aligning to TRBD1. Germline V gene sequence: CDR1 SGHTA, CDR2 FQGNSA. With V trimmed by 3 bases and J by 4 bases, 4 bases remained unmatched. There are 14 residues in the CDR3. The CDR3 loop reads CASSFDRGATEAFF. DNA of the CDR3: TGTGCCAGCAGCTTCGACAGGGGTGCCACTGAAGCTTTCTTT.

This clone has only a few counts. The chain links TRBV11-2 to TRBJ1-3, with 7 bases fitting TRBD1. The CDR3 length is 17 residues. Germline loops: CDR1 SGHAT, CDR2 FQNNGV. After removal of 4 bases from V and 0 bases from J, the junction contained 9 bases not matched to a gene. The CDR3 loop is CASSSITGAVSGNTIYF. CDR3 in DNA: TGTGCCAGCAGCTCGATAACAGGGGCCGTCTCTGGAAACACCATATATTTT.